This T cell receptor (beta chain) was recovered during a study of T cell responses to AZD1222 COVID-19 vaccine (dated by TCRdb to the early 2020s). For context, the study as a whole: A total of 230 to 250 trial participants underwent TCR sequencing, of whom approximately 210 received two doses of AZD1222 and some 26 received two doses of the MenACWY control vaccine. Enrollment into the trials was organized by age into subgroups of 18-55, 56-69 and 70-plus years, and those subgroups contained roughly 150, 30 and 60 TCR-sequenced participants, respectively. On the study overall, not on this receptor specifically: Conclusions about previously exposed vaccinees are limited, since just 5 to 7 AZD1222 recipients were seropositive for SARS-CoV-2 at baseline. Participants were mostly white British, with more females than males. The authors suggested clonal diversity may have been underestimated. Reportedly, close to half of the unique spike-specific TCRs recognized epitopes lying outside the regions that are mutated in the B.1.351 and B.1.1.7 variants. The whole spike protein was spanned by vaccine-associated CD4 TCRs, and dominant responses were seen in regions 160-218 and 743-854. After two AZD1222 doses, spike-specific TCR breadth and depth were significantly higher than at day 0 and than in MenACWY recipients. In the small 56-69-year group, the increase in depth fell short of significance, most likely because of low power. Because no day 14 peak-response samples were available, repertoires were characterized only after the peak T cell response.

The CDR3 regions of human TCRbeta chains were subjected to immunosequencing. Concerning the study's data processing: Repertoire TCRs were checked for matches against a reference library of SARS-CoV-2-specific TCRs that had been generated using the MIRA antigen-specificity platform. Breadth was defined as the fraction of unique TCRs that were SARS-CoV-2-associated, and depth was defined as the fraction of total T cells that were SARS-CoV-2-associated. Each spike-specific TCR was assigned to its reactive spike region and to a CD4 or CD8 class using the MIRA data. Log10-transformed breadth and depth values were compared by one-way ANOVA with Sidak's multiple comparisons tests. TCRdb provides this immuneACCESS table in a form limited to in-frame rearrangements. Some clones are lacking; in checked studies, under half of them reflect an unresolved V gene, and why the rest are absent is not known. V, J and clone size derive from that table, while D and trimming were established from the DNA sequence. The sample yields 110,000 to 150,000 clones; 92% were counted once. The biggest ten clones account for roughly 3.5% of the sample.

Taken with the paper, the label for time point translates to: about 28 days (+/-7) after the second vaccine dose. Because spike-specific TCR depth and breadth did not differ between the two schedules, AZD1222 recipients who got a second dose at roughly 4 weeks were pooled with those who got a second dose at roughly 12 weeks. Samples from vaccinated people were obtained from the UK trials COV001 and COV002, which included a single-blind randomized controlled phase 2/3 trial of AZD1222 (ChAdOx1 nCoV-19) in healthy adults. For TCRbeta chain sequencing, PBMC samples were collected from trial participants at day 0 and at day 28 after the second dose. Trimming at the junction amounts to 6 bases on V and 7 bases on J, and the germline ends lie 18 bases apart. From the germline V gene, CDR1 is SQVTM and CDR2 is ANQGSEA. CDR3 length: 13 amino acids, cysteine to phenylalanine. Of all the DNA, just the CDR3 is kept, 39 bases in frame from base 1.

With respect to this clone: Its binding antigen is unknown. The sample holds no much larger clone one base away, and base qualities are not on file.

The source is an adult who received the AZD1222 COVID-19 vaccine. This receptor chain uses TRBV29-1 and TRBJ2-5, with a tentative D gene TRBD2 over 6 matching bases. The starting material was peripheral blood, obtained 28 days after the second AZD1222 dose. The DNA sequence reads TGCAGCGTGGGAGGACGCGTTGTGTGGACCCAGTACTTC. This is translated as CSVGGRVVWTQYF.